This TCR beta chain emerged from a study of blood T cell repertoires in COVID-19. The overall study: Acute and convalescent COVID-19 samples came from the United States, Italy and Spain. T cells, B-cell-depleted T cells, or PBMCs supplied cDNA or gDNA.

Germline V CDR1 and CDR2: KGHDR, SFDVKD. The CDR3 is 11 residues long. V gave up 7 bases and J gave up 5 bases, with 5 bases separating them. Per the original data handling: Estimates of nucleated cell counts were drawn from the amplification of reference gene primers. The data were produced by immunoSEQ multiplex PCR, yet TCRdb's version contains in-frame clones alone and is incomplete. The D gene and trimming were derived from the DNA, and the V and J assignments and clone size from that table. The sample includes tens of thousands of clones, about 80% of them seen just once. The sequencing input was peripheral blood. This chain joins TRBV24-1 and TRBJ2-1, with D hard to call. The TCR originated in a man aged 55 to 70 with acute or convalescent COVID-19. CDR3 in amino acids: CATSSDNEQFF. The CDR3 DNA reads as TGTGCCACCAGCTCTGACAATGAGCAGTTCTTC.